One and the same sample provided the 21 T cell receptor beta chains below, sequenced in a study of cytomegalovirus exposure and HLA in healthy donors. Using immunoSEQ multiplex PCR, the repertoire was profiled, and TCRdb retains in-frame clones only, with some absent. The sample consists of around 120,000 clones, around 89% of them appearing once. Sequences were obtained from PBMCs. These receptors were collected from a woman younger than 30 in good health and CMV-seropositive.

CDR3 amino acids: CASSGSTGVNTEAFF. For the CDR3, the DNA is TGTGCCAGCAGTGGGTCGACAGGGGTGAACACTGAAGCTTTCTTT. This chain connects TRBV6-5 to TRBJ1-1; 8 positions match TRBD1. The CDR3 runs to 15 residues. Germline V gene sequence: CDR1 MNHEY, CDR2 SVGAGI. The junction had 5 bases not matched to a gene; V was cut back by 5 bases and J by 0 bases.

The chain recombines TRBV11-3 with TRBJ2-6; TRBD2 matches 7 bases. J lost 1 base, V lost 5 bases, and 11 bases had no gene match. The CDR3 loop spans 18 amino acids. Looked up from germline, CDR1 is SGHNT and CDR2 is YENEEA. In DNA form, the CDR3 reads TGTGCCAGCAGCCCTCCCCAGCGGGATATTTCTGGGGCCAACGTCCTGACTTTC. Protein: CASSPPQRDISGANVLTF.

The chain uses TRBV6-1 and TRBJ1-4; 9 positions match TRBD1. J gave up 7 bases and V 5 bases, and 5 bases lay outside the gene matches. Germline V gene lookup returns CDR1 MNHNS and CDR2 SASEGT. This CDR3 comprises 14 residues. The CDR3 DNA is TGTGCCAGCAGTATACAGGGGGCGATTGAAAAACTGTTTTTT. Amino acids: CASSIQGAIEKLFF.

This clone occurred once. The chain couples TRBV11-2 to TRBJ2-7; D gene uncertain. This CDR3 has 11 residues. CDR1 is SGHAT, CDR2 FQNNGV, per germline. Trimming shortened V by 1 base and J by 7 bases, and 5 bases separated the two germline ends. The CDR3 protein is CASSLVREQYF. For the CDR3, the DNA is TGTGCCAGCAGCTTAGTGCGTGAGCAGTACTTC.

In its sample, this clone was seen once. This chain joins TRBV2 and TRBJ2-1; the D gene is possibly TRBD2 (6 bases). The CDR3 has 15 amino acids. V lost 6 bases and J lost 0, with 12 bases in between. The germline V gene encodes CDR1 SNHLY and CDR2 FYNNEI. The CDR3 here is CASSRLASSYNEQFF. The CDR3 region has the DNA TGTGCCAGCAGCCGGCTAGCGAGCTCCTACAATGAGCAGTTCTTC.

V and J are TRBV5-1 and TRBJ2-1, with 7 bases aligning to TRBD2. Germline-derived CDR1 and CDR2 are SGHRS and YFSETQ. The V gene end was trimmed by 3 bases and the J gene end by 7 bases; junction bases not matched to a gene: 10. The CDR3 contains 15 residues. CDR3 nucleotide sequence: TGCGCCAGCAGCTACAGCGGGGCCCGAATGAATGAGCAGTTCTTC. Protein sequence: CASSYSGARMNEQFF.

The chain employs TRBV11-3 and TRBJ2-4, with 8 bases identical to TRBD1. The germline gives CDR1 SGHNT, CDR2 YENEEA. This CDR3 is built from 16 residues. With V trimmed by 4 bases and J by 6 bases, 11 bases remained unmatched. The CDR3, as DNA: TGTGCCAGCAGCTCTTCCTATGGACAGGGATTAAACATTCAGTACTTC. Encoded protein: CASSSSYGQGLNIQYF.

This chain uses TRBV6-1 with TRBJ2-7; 12 bases line up with TRBD1. Germline CDR1 and CDR2: MNHNS and SASEGT. The CDR3 extends over 15 amino acids. Germline trimming cut 2 bases from V and 8 bases from J; bases unmatched to any gene: 7. CDR3 bases: TGTGCCAGCAGTGAAACGGGGACAGGGGGCGTCCAGCAGTACTTC. It translates to CASSETGTGGVQQYF.

The chain combines TRBV15 with TRBJ1-1, with D perhaps TRBD1 (5 bases). Trimming cost V 0 bases and J 1 base, with 9 bases left between them. Looked up from germline, CDR1 is LNHNV and CDR2 is YYDKDF (reference sequence). CDR3 length equals 15 residues. This CDR3 reads CATSRDRQGNTEAFF. CDR3 sequence (DNA): TGTGCCACCAGCAGAGATAGGCAGGGGAACACTGAAGCTTTCTTT.

The rearrangement links TRBV5-1 to TRBJ2-5; TRBD1 aligns across 8 bases. CDR1 and CDR2 from the germline V gene are SGHRS and YFSETQ. The CDR3 totals 14 residues. The V and J ends lost 3 bases and 1 base, in that order; junction bases with no gene match: 2. The CDR3 protein is CASSSGTGQETQYF. The CDR3 DNA is TGCGCCAGCAGCTCAGGGACAGGCCAAGAGACCCAGTACTTC. The variable domain in full, with the rest retrieved from reference TRBV5-1 and TRBJ2-5, is KAGVTQTPRYLIKTRGQQVTLSCSPISGHRSVSWYQQTPGQGLQFLFEYFSETQRNKGNFPGRFSGRQFSNSRSEMNVSTLELGDSALYLCASSSGTGQETQYFGPGTRLLVL.

The chain couples TRBV4-1 to TRBJ1-2; 7 positions match TRBD1. J lost 2 bases, V lost 3 bases, and 12 bases had no gene match. The germline gives CDR1 MGHRA, CDR2 YSYEKL. The CDR3 runs to 17 residues. Written as DNA, the CDR3 is TGCGCCAGCAGCCAGATGAACGGGAGGGGGCAAAACTATGGCTACACCTTC. Translating gives CASSQMNGRGQNYGYTF.

The chain is built from TRBV11-2 and TRBJ2-5; 9 nucleotides agree with TRBD2. The V and J ends lost 1 base and 5 bases, in that order; junction bases with no gene match: 8. This CDR3 comprises 16 residues. CDR1 and CDR2 from the germline V gene are SGHAT and FQNNGV. This CDR3 reads CASSLGSGRFGETQYF. For the CDR3, the DNA is TGTGCCAGCAGCTTAGGTAGCGGGAGATTCGGGGAGACCCAGTACTTC.

This clone was counted between two and nine times. The chain combines TRBV19 with TRBJ2-7; tentatively, D is TRBD2 (5 bases). Germline CDR1 and CDR2: LNHDA and SQIVND (reference sequence). The CDR3 has 13 amino acids. Between the trimmed V and J ends, which lost 4 bases and 0 bases, there was a span of 7 bases. DNA for the CDR3: TGTGCCAGTAGTACTGGGAGCTCCTACGAGCAGTACTTC. Its protein is CASSTGSSYEQYF.

The rearrangement uses TRBV2 and TRBJ1-1, with 7 nucleotides matching TRBD1. Losses at the gene ends were 3 bases for V and 5 bases for J; bases not matched to a gene: 12. CDR1 is SNHLY and CDR2 is FYNNEI in the germline V gene. The CDR3 length is 16 residues. Written as DNA, the CDR3 is TGTGCCAGCAGTGACTTCAAGACAGGGCGGAGGACTGAAGCTTTCTTT. Translating gives CASSDFKTGRRTEAFF.

The rearrangement joins TRBV18 to TRBJ2-7, with D possibly being TRBD1 (6 bases). Germline V gene sequence: CDR1 KGHSH, CDR2 LQKENI. The V and J ends lost 5 bases and 0 bases respectively, with 11 bases between them. The CDR3 consists of 14 residues. CDR3 DNA sequence: TGTGCCAGCTCATTGGGGGCAAACTCCTACGAGCAGTACTTC. Amino acid sequence: CASSLGANSYEQYF.

This clone showed up just once. The chain is built from TRBV7-2 and TRBJ1-1; no firm D call. CDR1 is SGHTA, CDR2 FQGNSA, per germline. V was shortened by 2 bases and J by 6 bases, with 7 bases between the two germline ends. The CDR3 sequence is 12 residues long. Written as DNA, the CDR3 is TGTGCCAGCAGCTTAATTGCGGCTGAAGCTTTCTTT. Translation gives CASSLIAAEAFF. The complete variable domain, with remaining parts taken from reference TRBV7-2 and TRBJ1-1, reads GAGVSQSPSNKVTEKGKDVELRCDPISGHTALYWYRQSLGQGLEFLIYFQGNSAPDKSGLPSDRFSAERTGGSVSTLTIQRTQQEDSAVYLCASSLIAAEAFFGQGTRLTVV.

The J gene is TRBJ1-2, the V gene TRBV9; the D is unclear. V was shortened by 1 base and J by 3 bases, with 16 bases between the two germline ends. Germline CDR1 reads SGDLS; CDR2 reads YYNGEE. The CDR3 sequence is 16 residues long. The CDR3 region is CASSVLAAEGDYGYTF. DNA of the CDR3: TGTGCCAGCAGCGTACTAGCCGCGGAGGGCGACTATGGCTACACCTTC.

The CDR3 sequence is CASSPFQTGQPYGYTF. DNA of the CDR3: TGCGCCAGCAGCCCCTTCCAGACAGGGCAGCCCTATGGCTACACCTTC. The chain combines TRBV5-1 with TRBJ1-2; 7 bases align to TRBD1. Trimming cost V 4 bases and J 4 bases; bases outside gene matches: 13. The CDR3 has 16 residues. Germline V lookup: CDR1 SGHRS, CDR2 YFSETQ.

The V and J genes are TRBV7-9 and TRBJ2-7; 8 positions agree with TRBD2. V lost 5 bases and J lost 6; bases outside the gene matches: 9. The CDR3 is made up of 14 amino acids. Germline CDR1 reads SEHNR; CDR2 reads FQNEAQ (reference sequence). The DNA for the CDR3 is TGTGCCAGCAGCCCCGGGGGGGGCGGCGGCGAGCAGTACTTC. Protein sequence: CASSPGGGGGEQYF.

The chain combines TRBV5-1 with TRBJ2-4; perhaps TRBD1 as D (5 bases). V dropped 4 bases and J dropped 6 bases, with 20 bases sitting between them. The CDR3 extends over 16 amino acids. Germline V gene data show CDR1 as SGHRS and CDR2 as YFSETQ. The CDR3 coding sequence is TGCGCCAGCAGCATAGGTACGACAGATATATCAAACATTCAGTACTTC. Translation gives CASSIGTTDISNIQYF.

The table lists this clone with a count of one. The chain is built from TRBV5-1 and TRBJ1-4, with D tentatively TRBD1 (5 bases). CDR3 length equals 16 residues. V was pared by 0 bases and J by 0 bases, with 9 bases between. Germline CDR1 and CDR2: SGHRS and YFSETQ. The CDR3: CASSLEGAATNEKLFF. In DNA form, the CDR3 reads TGCGCCAGCAGCTTGGAAGGGGCTGCAACTAATGAAAAACTGTTTTTT.